This TCR beta chain was identified in a study of vaccination effects on CD4 cells after COVID-19. Study-wide context: A median of 72 days separated the second dose and sampling.

Profiling relied on immunoSEQ multiplex PCR, and the TCRdb table lists in-frame clones only, not all of them. The data show tens of thousands of clones, approximately 80% seen once. A note on this clone: As yet, its antigen is unknown.

Before sequencing, viral peptide pools were used by the ViraFEST assay to expand antigen-specific CD4+ T cells. The culture ran for roughly ten days, and then CD4+ T cells were isolated. Subjects were given two BNT162b2 or mRNA-1273 vaccine doses. Nucleocapsid antibodies were negative in the vaccine recipients, who had never had SARS-CoV-2 infection. A half-volume exchange with IL-2 medium occurred on days 3 and 7. The material sequenced was CD4+ T cells from PBMCs cultured with SARS-CoV-2 spike peptides, taken after COVID-19 vaccination. The clonotype originates from a human donor who received a COVID-19 vaccine. Some clones in this sample may be carry-over from other donors' samples.

The CDR3 sequence is CASSLGGQGNTGELFF. In nucleotides, the CDR3 is TGTGCCAGCAGCTTAGGAGGGCAGGGCAACACCGGGGAGCTGTTTTTT. The chain uses TRBV7-3 and TRBJ2-2, with D possibly being TRBD2 (6 bases). V was shortened by 2 bases and J by 2 bases, with 12 bases between the two germline ends. This CDR3 has 16 residues. Looked up from germline, CDR1 is SGHTA and CDR2 is FQGTGA.